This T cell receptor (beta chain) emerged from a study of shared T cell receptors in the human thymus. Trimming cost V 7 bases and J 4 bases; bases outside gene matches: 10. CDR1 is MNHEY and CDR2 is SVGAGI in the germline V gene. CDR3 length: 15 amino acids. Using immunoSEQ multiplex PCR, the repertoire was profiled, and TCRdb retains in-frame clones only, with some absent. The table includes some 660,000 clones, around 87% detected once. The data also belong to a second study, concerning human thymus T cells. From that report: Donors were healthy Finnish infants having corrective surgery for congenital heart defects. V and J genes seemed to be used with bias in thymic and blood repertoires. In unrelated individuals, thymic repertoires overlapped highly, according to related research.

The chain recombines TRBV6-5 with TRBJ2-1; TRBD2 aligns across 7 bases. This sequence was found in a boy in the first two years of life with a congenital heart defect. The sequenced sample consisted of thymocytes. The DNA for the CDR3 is TGTGCCAGCACCCCTGTGGGAGGGCTGTACAATGAGCAGTTCTTC. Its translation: CASTPVGGLYNEQFF.